What follows are 18 T cell receptor beta chains derived from one specimen sequenced in a study of blood T cells in healthy people across ages. Together with a sample-barcoded 5' primer, a J-beta primer mix was included in a second PCR lasting about 6 to 12 cycles. TCRdb redid the calling of the 5' RACE reads with MiXCR, one entry per CDR3 protein. The sample holds around 750,000 distinct CDR3 sequences, about 53% seen once. The sequenced material came from blood. The receptors derive from an elderly man in good health.

The chain combines TRBV2 with TRBJ1-4; no reliable D call. Trimming removed 4 bases at V and 8 bases at J, with 17 bases between. The germline V gene has CDR1 SNHLY and CDR2 FYNNEI. The CDR3 covers 15 residues. The CDR3 spells CASSGASGVGEKLFF. CDR3 in DNA: TGTGCCAGCAGTGGAGCGTCCGGGGTTGGCGAAAAACTGTTTTTT.

This clonotype is a singleton in its sample. This chain joins TRBV27 and TRBJ2-7; 7 bases are shared with TRBD1. The CDR3 has 15 residues. V lost 5 bases and J lost 1; bases outside the gene matches: 8. Germline CDR1 and CDR2: MNHEY and SMNVEV (reference sequence). The DNA of the CDR3 is TGTGCCAGCAGTCCGCGCTGGGACAGTTCCTACGAGCAGTACTTC. This sequence encodes CASSPRWDSSYEQYF.

This rearrangement joins TRBV27 to TRBJ2-4; 7 bases match TRBD1. With the DNA end fitting TRBJ2-7 better, the J assignment may be wrong. Per the germline V gene, CDR1 is MNHEY and CDR2 is SMNVEV (reference sequence). CDR3 length: 13 residues. This CDR3 reads CASSPDRAVEQYF. In DNA form, the CDR3 reads TGTGCCAGCAGCCCCGACAGGGCCGTCGAGCAGTACTTC.

This clonotype was detected once. The CDR3 spells CASSSPLGSGGYTF. The CDR3 DNA reads as TGTGCCAGCAGCTCGCCTTTAGGATCGGGTGGCTACACCTTC. V and J are TRBV7-9 and TRBJ1-2, with no clear D. The CDR3 extends over 14 amino acids. The germline V gene encodes CDR1 SEHNR and CDR2 FQNEAQ (reference sequence). The V and J ends lost 4 bases and 7 bases respectively, with 16 bases between them.

The chain couples TRBV6-2 or TRBV6-3 to TRBJ1-1; D is possibly TRBD1 (5 bases). Germline V lookup: CDR1 MNHEY, CDR2 SVGEGT. This CDR3 is built from 12 residues. V shed 7 bases and J shed 5 bases, with 11 bases lying between them. The DNA of the CDR3 is TGTGCCAGCAATCGGGGGGTAACTGAAGCTTTCTTT. Translating gives CASNRGVTEAFF.

The chain carries TRBV29-1 and TRBJ2-1; TRBD1 might be the D (6 bases). CDR3 length equals 14 residues. Germline values: CDR1 SQVTM, CDR2 ANQGSEA. Trimming stripped 8 bases from V and 3 bases from J, with 17 bases between. In DNA form, the CDR3 reads TGCAGCCTACCCACCGGGACAAACTACAATGAGCAGTTCTTC. This translates into CSLPTGTNYNEQFF.

This sequence joins TRBV28 and TRBJ2-1, with no clear D. Trimming shortened V by 6 bases and J by 2 bases, and 11 bases separated the two germline ends. Germline V gene sequence: CDR1 MDHEN, CDR2 SYDVKM. This CDR3 spans 14 amino acids. The CDR3 is CASSSGNAYNEQFF. Written as DNA, the CDR3 is TGTGCCAGCAGCTCCGGCAATGCCTACAATGAGCAGTTCTTC.

This clonotype showed up just a few times. The V call is TRBV3-1, the J call TRBJ2-5; 7 nucleotides line up with TRBD1. This CDR3 has 14 residues. After removal of 3 bases from V and 3 bases from J, the junction contained 4 bases not matched to a gene. Germline-derived CDR1 and CDR2 are LGHDT and YNNKEL (reference sequence). CDR3 DNA sequence: TGTGCCAGCAGCCAGCGGCAGGGGGAAGAGACCCAGTACTTC. It translates to CASSQRQGEETQYF.

This clonotype came up once. V is TRBV7-9 and J is TRBJ2-1, with D perhaps matching TRBD2 (6 bases). From germline, CDR1 is SEHNR and CDR2 FQNEAQ (reference sequence). V lost 4 bases to trimming and J lost 3 bases, with 13 bases between them. This CDR3 spans 15 amino acids. This chain's CDR3 is CASSSPKEGYNEQFF. The CDR3 DNA reads TGTGCCAGCAGCTCCCCGAAGGAGGGCTACAATGAGCAGTTCTTC.

This clonotype was counted at least ten times. Compared with germline, one end of the junction differs, possibly owing to a read error. The chain uses TRBV5-1 and TRBJ2-1, with D hard to call. The CDR3 contains 11 residues. Per germline, CDR1 SGHRS and CDR2 YFSETQ. The CDR3: CASSLGNEQFF. Written as DNA, the CDR3 is TGTGCCAGCAGTCTAGGCAATGAGCAGTTCTTC. Full variable domain (outside the CDR3, taken from reference TRBV5-1 and TRBJ2-1): KAGVTQTPRYLIKTRGQQVTLSCSPISGHRSVSWYQQTPGQGLQFLFEYFSETQRNKGNFPGRFSGRQFSNSRSEMNVSTLELGDSALYLCASSLGNEQFFGPGTRLTVL.

The sample holds many counts of this clonotype. V usage is TRBV12-3 or TRBV12-4 and J usage is TRBJ1-1, with 7 bases identical to TRBD1. CDR3 length: 13 residues. V shed 5 bases and J 1 base; nucleotides not matched to a gene: 1. The CDR3 nucleotides read TGTGCCAGCAGTCGACAGGGGAACACTGAAGCTTTCTTT. It codes for CASSRQGNTEAFF.

The rearrangement joins TRBV5-1 to TRBJ2-7; 8 bases agree with TRBD2. J gave up 6 bases and V 1 base, and 6 bases lay outside the gene matches. The CDR3 runs 14 residues. Germline lookup yields CDR1 SGHRS and CDR2 YFSETQ. Here the CDR3 reads CASSLSGSTAEQYF. Written as DNA, the CDR3 is TGCGCCAGCAGCTTGAGCGGGAGTACCGCCGAGCAGTACTTC.

This clonotype was observed a handful of times. The rearrangement joins TRBV20-1 to TRBJ2-5; D may be TRBD2 (5 bases). The CDR3 is 14 residues long. Germline V gene lookup returns CDR1 DFQATT and CDR2 SNEGSKA (reference sequence). V gave up 3 bases and J gave up 7 bases, with 18 bases separating them. CDR3 amino acids: CSARVASTGGTQYF. As DNA, the CDR3 is TGCAGTGCTAGGGTGGCTAGCACCGGAGGGACCCAGTACTTC.

Written as DNA, the CDR3 is TGTGCCAGCAGGGGATGGACAGGGCCTGCCAAAAACATTCAGTACTTC. Encoded protein: CASRGWTGPAKNIQYF. This chain uses TRBV12-3 or TRBV12-4 with TRBJ2-4, with 8 bases fitting TRBD1. The ends lost 6 bases at V and 1 base at J; junction bases unmatched: 8. The CDR3 runs to 16 residues.

This sequence joins TRBV6-5 and TRBJ2-6, with D tentatively TRBD1 or TRBD2 (5 bases each). With 4 bases removed from V and 2 bases from J, the gap between germline ends came to 12 bases. Germline assignment: CDR1 MNHEY and CDR2 SVGAGI. This CDR3 comprises 16 residues. CDR3 nucleotide sequence: TGTGCCAGCAGTTCCTCTGGGGGACCTGGGGCCAACGTCCTGACTTTC. It translates to CASSSSGGPGANVLTF.

The CDR3 nucleotides read TGCAGTGCAAACGTCCCGGGACAGGGGTCTGGCAATGAGCAGTTCTTC. The encoded protein is CSANVPGQGSGNEQFF. The chain recombines TRBV20-1 with TRBJ2-1, with 10 nucleotides matching TRBD1. From germline, CDR1 is DFQATT and CDR2 SNEGSKA (reference sequence). V shed 6 bases and J 6 bases; nucleotides not matched to a gene: 14. This CDR3 contains 16 residues.

The V and J genes are TRBV18 and TRBJ1-2, with 11 bases fitting TRBD1. V dropped 3 bases and J dropped 3; count of bases not matched to a gene: 3. The CDR3 covers 15 residues. CDR1 KGHSH and CDR2 LQKENI come from the germline V gene. The CDR3 nucleotides are TGTGCCAGCTCACCCGGACAGGGGGCCGACTATGGCTACACCTTC. Residues: CASSPGQGADYGYTF.

This chain joins TRBV14 and TRBJ2-3; D is unresolved. The germline V gene has CDR1 SGHDN and CDR2 FVKESK. The CDR3 length is 16 residues. The V end lost 0 bases, the J end lost 1 base, and 11 bases lay between the germline ends. The CDR3 loop reads CASSQDSGAGTDTQYF. In DNA, the CDR3 is TGTGCCAGCAGCCAAGATTCAGGCGCTGGCACAGATACGCAGTATTTT.